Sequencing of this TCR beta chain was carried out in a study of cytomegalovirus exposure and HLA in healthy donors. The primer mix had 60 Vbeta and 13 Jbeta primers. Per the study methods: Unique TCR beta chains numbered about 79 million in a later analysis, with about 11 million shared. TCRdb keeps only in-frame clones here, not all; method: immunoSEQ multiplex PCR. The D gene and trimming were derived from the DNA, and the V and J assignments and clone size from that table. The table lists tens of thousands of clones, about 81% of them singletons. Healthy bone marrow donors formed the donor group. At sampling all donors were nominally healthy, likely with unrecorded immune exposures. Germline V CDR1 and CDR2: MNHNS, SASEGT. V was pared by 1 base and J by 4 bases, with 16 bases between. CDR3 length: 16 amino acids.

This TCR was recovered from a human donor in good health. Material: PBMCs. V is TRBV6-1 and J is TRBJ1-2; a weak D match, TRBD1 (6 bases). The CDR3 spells CASSEGASGAGYGYTF. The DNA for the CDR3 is TGTGCCAGCAGTGAAGGGGCATCAGGGGCGGGCTATGGCTACACCTTC.